The present T cell receptor (beta chain) was sequenced within a study of OX40 agonist ivuxolimab in advanced cancers. Germline CDR1 and CDR2: SGHRS and YFSETQ. V lost 2 bases to trimming and J lost 0 bases; unmatched junction nucleotides: 4. This CDR3 has 16 residues. Only in-frame clones appear in the TCRdb table, and some are missing; sequencing was by immunoSEQ multiplex PCR. The repertoire holds fewer than 85,000 clones, with approximately 83% as singletons. The source of this sequence is an adult with an advanced solid tumor such as melanoma, head and neck, liver or kidney cancer. The chain uses TRBV5-1 and TRBJ1-2, with 10 bases that match TRBD1. The sequencing here drew on CD4+ or CD8+ T cells sorted from blood, taken in a trial of the OX40 agonist ivuxolimab. The CDR3 sequence: CASSLFGTGANYGYTF. The CDR3 DNA sequence: TGCGCCAGCAGCTTATTTGGGACAGGGGCTAACTATGGCTACACCTTC.